Following are 9 T cell receptor beta chains from one sample sequenced in a study of blood T cell repertoires in COVID-19. TCRdb keeps only in-frame clones here, not all; method: immunoSEQ multiplex PCR. The data show about 84,000 clones, nearly 85% seen once. The sequencing input was peripheral blood. The receptors here all came from a woman older than 75 with acute or convalescent COVID-19.

The CDR3 coding sequence is TGTGCCAGCTCACCTCTCCCTCCTGGGGCCAACGTCCTGACTTTC. Translation: CASSPLPPGANVLTF. The chain carries TRBV18 and TRBJ2-6; no clear D gene. The V gene's germline CDR1 is KGHSH and CDR2 LQKENI. V lost 3 bases to trimming and J lost 2 bases, with 8 bases between them. This CDR3 spans 15 amino acids.

The chain carries TRBV11-1 and TRBJ2-7; 12 nucleotides agree with TRBD2. V lost 3 bases and J lost 2; bases outside the gene matches: 5. Germline-derived CDR1 and CDR2 are SGHAT and FQDESV (reference sequence). This CDR3 has 16 residues. The CDR3 spells CASSLGTSGPTYEQYF. The CDR3 nucleotides are TGTGCCAGCAGCTTGGGGACTAGCGGGCCTACCTACGAGCAGTACTTC.

This clone was seen just once. The chain is built from TRBV7-3 and TRBJ2-1, with D possibly matching TRBD1 (6 bases). The V gene's germline CDR1 is SGHTA and CDR2 FQGTGA. Trimming took off 5 bases at V and 5 bases at J, with 13 bases between the two ends. The CDR3 loop spans 14 amino acids. The CDR3 DNA reads as TGTGCCAGCAGCAGATCCGGGACAAACAATGAGCAGTTCTTC. Encoded protein: CASSRSGTNNEQFF.

This clone was seen just once. This chain links TRBV28 with TRBJ1-2; D call uncertain. The V gene's germline CDR1 is MDHEN and CDR2 SYDVKM. The V gene lost 7 bases and the J gene lost 5 bases, with 11 bases spanning the gap. The CDR3 covers 12 residues. The CDR3 DNA is TGTGCCAGCACCACTGTGAATTATGGCTACACCTTC. It specifies CASTTVNYGYTF.

V usage is TRBV4-3 and J usage is TRBJ2-5; D is perhaps TRBD2 (6 bases). The CDR3 has 14 amino acids. Between the trimmed V and J ends, which lost 3 bases and 4 bases, there was a span of 12 bases. Germline V gene sequence: CDR1 LGHNA, CDR2 YSLEER. Written as DNA, the CDR3 is TGCGCCAGCAGCCATTCGGGGAGGAGAGAGACCCAGTACTTC. Amino acids: CASSHSGRRETQYF.

The CDR3 loop is CASSPTSGEYEQYF. The CDR3 bases are TGTGCCAGCTCACCGACTAGCGGGGAGTACGAGCAGTACTTC. The V call is TRBV18, the J call TRBJ2-7, with 11 positions matching TRBD2. This CDR3 region has 14 residues. Per germline, CDR1 KGHSH and CDR2 LQKENI. Trimming took 3 bases from V and 4 from J; bases not matched to a gene: 2.

The chain combines TRBV18 with TRBJ2-3; tentatively, D is TRBD1 (6 bases). The CDR3 extends over 14 amino acids. With 8 bases removed from V and 2 bases from J, the gap between germline ends came to 14 bases. Germline V lookup: CDR1 KGHSH, CDR2 LQKENI. The CDR3 loop reads CASTRDTSTDTQYF. The CDR3 nucleotides read TGTGCCAGCACCCGGGACACCTCCACAGATACGCAGTATTTT.

The rearrangement joins TRBV9 to TRBJ2-1, with D maybe TRBD2 (5 bases). V lost 3 bases, J lost 4 bases, and 11 bases lay in between. The CDR3 totals 14 residues. Germline CDR1 SGDLS, CDR2 YYNGEE. The chain's CDR3 is CASSGELGYNEQFF. In DNA form, the CDR3 reads TGTGCCAGCAGCGGAGAACTAGGATACAATGAGCAGTTCTTC.

The CDR3 sequence: CASSFGRGDNEQFF. Written as DNA, the CDR3 is TGCGCCAGCAGCTTCGGACGGGGTGACAATGAGCAGTTCTTC. The rearrangement links TRBV5-1 to TRBJ2-1, with D maybe TRBD2 (5 bases). Trimming shortened V by 2 bases and J by 5 bases, and 11 bases separated the two germline ends. CDR1 is SGHRS and CDR2 is YFSETQ in the germline V gene. The CDR3 sequence is 14 residues long.